What follows are 23 T cell receptor beta chains derived from one specimen sequenced in a study of shared clonotypes between healthy human individuals. The naive CD8 population came from CD45RO-negative cells selected for CCR7, without terminally differentiated effector memory CD45RA+ cells. The protocol was immunoSEQ multiplex PCR, while the TCRdb copy is restricted to in-frame clones and leaves out a portion. This table holds over 2,000,000 clones, just over 90% found once. Sequenced sample: naive CD8+ T cells from PBMCs. The receptors come from a man aged 18 to 35 in good health. Some clones in this sample may be carry-over from other donors' samples.

The sample holds a few counts of this clone. The V and J genes are TRBV6-1 and TRBJ2-5; D might be TRBD2 (5 bases). From germline, CDR1 is MNHNS and CDR2 SASEGT. Trimming took 5 bases from V and 2 from J, leaving 15 bases between them. This CDR3 has 15 amino acids. The CDR3 coding sequence is TGTGCCAGCAGTTTCCCCGGGAACCCGCAAGAGACCCAGTACTTC. Its protein is CASSFPGNPQETQYF.

The chain recombines TRBV7-6 with TRBJ2-3; maybe TRBD1 (6 bases). The CDR3 sequence is 16 residues long. Per germline, CDR1 SGHVS and CDR2 FNYEAQ. V was shortened by 1 base and J by 6 bases, with 17 bases between the two germline ends. The CDR3 DNA reads as TGTGCCAGCAGCTTAGAATGGGGGCTCCCCTTGGATACGCAGTATTTT. Translation: CASSLEWGLPLDTQYF. The full variable domain, completed using reference TRBV7-6 and TRBJ2-3, is GAGVSQSPRYKVTKRGQDVALRCDPISGHVSLYWYRQALGQGPEFLTYFNYEAQQDKSGLPNDRFSAERPEGSISTLTIQRTEQRDSAMYRCASSLEWGLPLDTQYFGPGTRLTVL.

The chain has TRBV27 and TRBJ2-1; 10 bases map to TRBD2. The CDR3 runs 18 residues. Germline V gene lookup returns CDR1 MNHEY and CDR2 SMNVEV (reference sequence). V was pared by 6 bases and J by 7 bases, with 18 bases of the junction left unmatched. The CDR3 coding sequence is TGTGCCAGCAGCCATCCCCCTAGAGCACTAGCGGGAACAAATGAGCAGTTCTTC. The encoded protein is CASSHPPRALAGTNEQFF.

This chain uses TRBV29-1 with TRBJ1-2; D may be TRBD1 (6 bases). CDR1 and CDR2 from the germline V gene are SQVTM and ANQGSEA. The CDR3 sequence is 11 residues long. Trimming removed 6 bases from V and 8 bases from J, with 13 bases in between. Here the CDR3 reads CSVRGGAGYTF. DNA for the CDR3: TGCAGCGTCCGAGGGGGGGCGGGCTACACCTTC.

This clone was seen once. The sample has other DNA sequences that encode this CDR3 too. The J gene is TRBJ1-2, the V gene TRBV7-9; TRBD1 might be the D (5 bases). From germline, CDR1 is SEHNR and CDR2 FQNEAQ (reference sequence). The CDR3 is 13 amino acids. Trimming cost V 5 bases and J 5 bases, with 12 bases left between them. Written as DNA, the CDR3 is TGTGCCAGCAGCCTCGGGACGGAGTATGGCTACACCTTC. It translates to CASSLGTEYGYTF.

Only a few counts were recorded for this clone. CDR3 sequence: CASYHRRSNQPQHF. The CDR3 nucleotides read TGTGCCAGCTACCACCGCCGAAGCAATCAGCCCCAGCATTTT. The chain employs TRBV28 and TRBJ1-5; no firm D call. V lost 8 bases to trimming and J lost 1 base, with 12 bases between them. The CDR3 totals 14 residues. Germline-derived CDR1 and CDR2 are MDHEN and SYDVKM.

Only one count was recorded for this clone. This chain joins TRBV19 and TRBJ2-2, with 10 bases that match TRBD2. The CDR3 sequence is 15 residues long. The ends lost 5 bases at V and 8 bases at J; junction bases unmatched: 8. Germline CDR1 is LNHDA and CDR2 is SQIVND (reference sequence). CDR3 loop: CASSPLAGVKGELFF. The CDR3 DNA reads as TGTGCCAGTAGTCCTCTAGCGGGAGTCAAAGGGGAGCTGTTTTTT.

Concerning this clone itself: This same CDR3 is encoded by further DNA sequences in the sample. The rearrangement uses TRBV27 and TRBJ2-7; no definite D call. Trimming cost V 5 bases and J 3 bases, with 11 bases left between them. The germline V gene has CDR1 MNHEY and CDR2 SMNVEV (reference sequence). There are 13 residues in the CDR3. CDR3 residues: CASSGGGSYEQYF. For the CDR3, the DNA is TGTGCCAGCAGTGGTGGCGGTAGCTACGAGCAGTACTTC.

This chain joins TRBV9 and TRBJ2-7, with D possibly TRBD1 on 5 matching bases. Germline assignment: CDR1 SGDLS and CDR2 YYNGEE. This CDR3 has 14 residues. V lost 3 bases, J lost 2 bases, and 12 bases lay in between. The CDR3 bases are TGTGCCAGCAGCGCTGCCCCAGGGCCCTACGAGCAGTACTTC. It codes for CASSAAPGPYEQYF.

The chain is built from TRBV9 and TRBJ2-7, with D tentatively TRBD2 (6 bases). V lost 0 bases and J lost 4, with 20 bases in between. CDR1 is SGDLS, CDR2 YYNGEE, per germline. The CDR3 totals 17 residues. The CDR3 DNA is TGTGCCAGCAGCGTAGACCCCGCGGGACTCCCAACATACGAGCAGTACTTC. Its protein product is CASSVDPAGLPTYEQYF.

Notes on this clone: This same CDR3 is encoded by further DNA sequences in the sample. V usage is TRBV28 and J usage is TRBJ1-5; tentative D call: TRBD1 (5 bases). Germline V gene sequence: CDR1 MDHEN, CDR2 SYDVKM. The CDR3 has 14 residues. V lost 3 bases to trimming and J lost 0 bases, with 6 bases between them. DNA of the CDR3: TGTGCCAGCAGTTTGGACAATAGCAATCAGCCCCAGCATTTT. As protein: CASSLDNSNQPQHF.

The rearrangement joins TRBV15 to TRBJ2-7; 8 positions match TRBD1. Germline CDR1 and CDR2: LNHNV and YYDKDF (reference sequence). V lost 3 bases to trimming and J lost 6 bases; unmatched junction nucleotides: 10. The CDR3 runs to 15 residues. Written as DNA, the CDR3 is TGTGCCACCAGCAGGGGCCACAGGGGGGACGGCGAGCAGTACTTC. It yields the protein CATSRGHRGDGEQYF.

As to this clone: Other DNA sequences from this sample encode an identical CDR3 as well. V gene TRBV7-9 combines with J gene TRBJ2-7, with D unclear. Trimming stripped 4 bases from V and 3 bases from J, with 7 bases between. The CDR3 is 12 amino acids. Germline values: CDR1 SEHNR, CDR2 FQNEAQ (reference sequence). The CDR3 is CASSSGLYEQYF. The CDR3 bases are TGTGCCAGCAGCTCCGGGCTCTACGAGCAGTACTTC.

Note on this clone: The same CDR3 is also encoded by other DNA sequences in this sample. The chain recombines TRBV9 with TRBJ2-1; possible D gene TRBD1, 7 bases. The CDR3 sequence is 16 residues long. Germline lookup yields CDR1 SGDLS and CDR2 YYNGEE. V lost 4 bases and J lost 2, with 16 bases in between. The CDR3 sequence: CASSPSGGGTYNEQFF. CDR3 bases: TGTGCCAGCAGCCCCTCTGGAGGGGGCACCTACAATGAGCAGTTCTTC.

The chain uses TRBV5-6 and TRBJ1-1, with 7 bases aligning to TRBD1. CDR3 length equals 14 residues. V gave up 2 bases and J gave up 6 bases; unmatched junction bases: 7. Germline assignment: CDR1 SGHDT and CDR2 YYEEEE. DNA of the CDR3: TGTGCCAGCAGCTTAGCCAGGGGGTTTCCTGAAGCTTTCTTT. It is translated as CASSLARGFPEAFF. Based on the CDR3 plus reference TRBV5-6 and TRBJ1-1, the full variable domain is DAGVTQSPTHLIKTRGQQVTLRCSPKSGHDTVSWYQQALGQGPQFIFQYYEEEERQRGNFPDRFSGHQFPNYSSELNVNALLLGDSALYLCASSLARGFPEAFFGQGTRLTVV.

V and J are TRBV4-1 and TRBJ1-5; TRBD1 agrees at 9 bases. The CDR3 has 17 residues. The V and J ends lost 2 bases and 0 bases, in that order; junction bases with no gene match: 5. Germline CDR1 and CDR2: MGHRA and YSYEKL. CDR3 in DNA: TGCGCCAGCAGCCAACGGACAGGGGCAAGTAGCAATCAGCCCCAGCATTTT. It translates to CASSQRTGASSNQPQHF.

On this clone itself: At the DNA level, this CDR3 is encoded by other sequences in the same sample as well. The chain couples TRBV27 to TRBJ2-5, with no clear D. The CDR3 loop spans 13 amino acids. Trimming shortened V by 0 bases and J by 5 bases, and 7 bases separated the two germline ends. The germline gives CDR1 MNHEY, CDR2 SMNVEV (reference sequence). CDR3 sequence: CASSLSGWETQYF. The CDR3 region has the DNA TGTGCCAGCAGTTTATCCGGATGGGAGACCCAGTACTTC.

This clone was observed a single time. V is TRBV2 and J is TRBJ1-2, with a weak D call TRBD1 (5 bases). CDR3 length: 15 residues. The V end lost 8 bases, the J end lost 8 bases, and 24 bases lay between the germline ends. The germline V gene has CDR1 SNHLY and CDR2 FYNNEI. CDR3 loop: CASLNQGDRRGGYTF. DNA of the CDR3: TGTGCCAGCCTGAATCAAGGGGACCGACGAGGGGGCTACACCTTC.

The gene calls are TRBV6-5 and TRBJ2-7; tentative D call: TRBD2 (5 bases). This CDR3 is built from 15 residues. Trimming cost V 6 bases and J 6 bases, with 21 bases left between them. Germline V gene data show CDR1 as MNHEY and CDR2 as SVGAGI. In DNA form, the CDR3 reads TGTGCCAGCAGCCCTCTCGGGGTCCCCATCCTCGAGCAGTACTTC. Translated: CASSPLGVPILEQYF.

As to this clone: The sample contains more than one DNA sequence encoding this CDR3. The CDR3 sequence: CASSYQGSYEQYF. CDR3 sequence (DNA): TGTGCCAGCAGTTACCAGGGAAGCTACGAGCAGTACTTC. The chain employs TRBV27 and TRBJ2-7, with a weak D call TRBD1 (5 bases). V lost 4 bases to trimming and J lost 3 bases, with 10 bases between them. Germline lookup yields CDR1 MNHEY and CDR2 SMNVEV (reference sequence). The CDR3 length is 13 residues.

This chain uses TRBV27 with TRBJ1-3, with 7 bases fitting TRBD1. Germline values: CDR1 MNHEY, CDR2 SMNVEV (reference sequence). The J segment lost 3 bases and the V segment lost 2 bases, leaving 4 bases of the junction unmatched. The CDR3 runs to 15 residues. Written as DNA, the CDR3 is TGTGCCAGCAGTTTAACAGGGGTGAATGGAAACACCATATATTTT. Translation gives CASSLTGVNGNTIYF.

The V call is TRBV6-7, the J call TRBJ1-4; possible D gene TRBD1, 5 bases. TRBV6-7 is noted as an ORF with a role that remains uncertain. This CDR3 region has 19 residues. V lost 0 bases and J 0 bases, leaving 17 bases between the germline ends. The CDR3 DNA reads as TGTGCCAGCAGTTACTCGACTAGGGGTGCCCCCACAACTAATGAAAAACTGTTTTTT. This translates into CASSYSTRGAPTTNEKLFF.

The V call is TRBV7-6, the J call TRBJ2-5, with TRBD2 matching over 12 bases. Germline V gene lookup returns CDR1 SGHVS and CDR2 FNYEAQ. Germline trimming cut 7 bases from V and 2 bases from J; bases unmatched to any gene: 5. This CDR3 contains 15 residues. Here the CDR3 DNA reads TGTGCCAGCACCCGGACTAGCGGGATTCAAGAGACCCAGTACTTC. This gives the protein CASTRTSGIQETQYF.